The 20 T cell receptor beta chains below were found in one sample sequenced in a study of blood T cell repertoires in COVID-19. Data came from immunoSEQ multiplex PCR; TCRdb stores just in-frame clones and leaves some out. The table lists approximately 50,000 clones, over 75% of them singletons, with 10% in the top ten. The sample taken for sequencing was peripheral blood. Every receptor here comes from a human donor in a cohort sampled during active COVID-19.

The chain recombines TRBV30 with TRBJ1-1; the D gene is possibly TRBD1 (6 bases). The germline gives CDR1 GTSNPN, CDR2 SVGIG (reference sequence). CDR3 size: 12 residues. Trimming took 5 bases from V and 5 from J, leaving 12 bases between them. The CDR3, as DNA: TGTGCCTGGTCTGGTACAGGGACTGAAGCTTTCTTT. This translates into CAWSGTGTEAFF.

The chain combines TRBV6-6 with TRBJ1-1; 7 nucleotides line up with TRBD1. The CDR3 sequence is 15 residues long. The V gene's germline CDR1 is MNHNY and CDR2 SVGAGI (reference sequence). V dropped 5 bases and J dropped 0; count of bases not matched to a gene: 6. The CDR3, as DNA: TGTGCCAGCAGTCGGGGGGACAGTTTGAACACTGAAGCTTTCTTT. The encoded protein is CASSRGDSLNTEAFF.

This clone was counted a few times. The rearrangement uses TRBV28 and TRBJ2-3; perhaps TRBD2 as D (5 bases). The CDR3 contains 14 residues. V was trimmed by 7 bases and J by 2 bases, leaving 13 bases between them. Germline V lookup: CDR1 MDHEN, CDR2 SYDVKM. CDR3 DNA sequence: TGTGCCAGCACCAATGGAGGCCTCACAGATACGCAGTATTTT. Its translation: CASTNGGLTDTQYF. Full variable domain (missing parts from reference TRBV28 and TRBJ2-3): DVKVTQSSRYLVKRTGEKVFLECVQDMDHENMFWYRQDPGLGLRLIYFSYDVKMKEKGDIPEGYSVSREKKERFSLILESASTNQTSMYLCASTNGGLTDTQYFGPGTRLTVL.

The CDR3 DNA is TGCGCCAGCAGCCAAGACGTAGCGGGAGAGCGCGAGCAGTACTTC. It codes for CASSQDVAGEREQYF. The V and J genes are TRBV4-1 and TRBJ2-7; 9 nucleotides agree with TRBD2. The CDR3 totals 15 residues. Germline-derived CDR1 and CDR2 are MGHRA and YSYEKL. The ends lost 0 bases at V and 6 bases at J; junction bases unmatched: 6.

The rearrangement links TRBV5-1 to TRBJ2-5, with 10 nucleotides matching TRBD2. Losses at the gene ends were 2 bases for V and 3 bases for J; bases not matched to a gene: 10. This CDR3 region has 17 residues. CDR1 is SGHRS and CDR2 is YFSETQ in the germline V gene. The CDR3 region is CASSFIGSGRAEETQYF. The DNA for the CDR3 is TGCGCCAGCAGCTTTATTGGAAGCGGGAGGGCCGAAGAGACCCAGTACTTC.

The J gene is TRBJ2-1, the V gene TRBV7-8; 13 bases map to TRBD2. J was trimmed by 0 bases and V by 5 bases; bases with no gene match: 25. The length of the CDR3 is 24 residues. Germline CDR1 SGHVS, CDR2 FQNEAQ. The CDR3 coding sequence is TGTGCCAGCAGCCCCCGCCGCCTCACGTGGAGGGGAACTAGCGGGAGGGCCTCCTACAATGAGCAGTTCTTC. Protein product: CASSPRRLTWRGTSGRASYNEQFF.

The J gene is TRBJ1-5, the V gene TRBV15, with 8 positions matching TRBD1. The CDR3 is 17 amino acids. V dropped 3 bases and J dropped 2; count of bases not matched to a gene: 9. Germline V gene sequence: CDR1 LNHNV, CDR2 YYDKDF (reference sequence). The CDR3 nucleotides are TGTGCCACCAGCAGTATGCAGCAGGGGGCGGGCAATCAGCCCCAGCATTTT. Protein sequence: CATSSMQQGAGNQPQHF.

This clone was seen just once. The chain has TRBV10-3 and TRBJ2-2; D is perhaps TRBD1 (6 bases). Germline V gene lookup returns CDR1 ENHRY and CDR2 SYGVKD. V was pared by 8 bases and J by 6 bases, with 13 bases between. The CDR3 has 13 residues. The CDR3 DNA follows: TGTGCCATCTCGAAACAGGGATCCGGGGAGCTGTTTTTT. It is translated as CAISKQGSGELFF.

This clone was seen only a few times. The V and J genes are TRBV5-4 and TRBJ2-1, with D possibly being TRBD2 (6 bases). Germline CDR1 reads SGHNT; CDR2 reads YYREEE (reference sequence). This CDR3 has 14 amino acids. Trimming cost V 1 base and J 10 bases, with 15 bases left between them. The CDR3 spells CASSLLGGQGEQFF. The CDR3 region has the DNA TGTGCCAGCAGCTTGTTGGGAGGCCAAGGGGAGCAGTTCTTC.

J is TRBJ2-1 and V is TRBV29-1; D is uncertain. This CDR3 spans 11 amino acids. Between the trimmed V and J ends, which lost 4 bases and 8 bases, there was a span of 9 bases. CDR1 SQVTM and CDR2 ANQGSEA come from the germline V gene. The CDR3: CSVAPVHEQFF. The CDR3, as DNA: TGCAGCGTTGCCCCGGTCCATGAGCAGTTCTTC.

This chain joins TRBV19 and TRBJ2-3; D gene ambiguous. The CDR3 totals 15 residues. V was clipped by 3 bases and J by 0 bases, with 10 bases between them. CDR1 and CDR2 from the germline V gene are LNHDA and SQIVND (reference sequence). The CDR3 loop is CASSIVYSSTDTQYF. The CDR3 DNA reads TGTGCCAGTAGTATTGTGTATTCTAGCACAGATACGCAGTATTTT.

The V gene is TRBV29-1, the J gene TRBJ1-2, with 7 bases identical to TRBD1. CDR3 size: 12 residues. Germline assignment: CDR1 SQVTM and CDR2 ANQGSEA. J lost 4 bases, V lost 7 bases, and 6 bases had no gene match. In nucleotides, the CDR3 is TGCAGCGCCCGACAGGGACGCTATGGCTACACCTTC. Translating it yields CSARQGRYGYTF.

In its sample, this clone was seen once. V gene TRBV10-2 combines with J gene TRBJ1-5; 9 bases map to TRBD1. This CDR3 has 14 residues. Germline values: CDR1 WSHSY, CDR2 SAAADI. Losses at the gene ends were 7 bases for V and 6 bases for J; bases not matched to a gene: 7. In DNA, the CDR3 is TGCGCCAGCACCGCACAGGGGGCTTCTCAGCCCCAGCATTTT. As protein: CASTAQGASQPQHF.

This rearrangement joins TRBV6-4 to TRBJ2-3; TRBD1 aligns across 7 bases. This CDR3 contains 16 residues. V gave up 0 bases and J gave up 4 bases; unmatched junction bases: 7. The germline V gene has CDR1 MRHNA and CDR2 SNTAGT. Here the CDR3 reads CASSDSHRGSSDTQYF. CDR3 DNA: TGTGCCAGCAGTGACTCACACAGGGGCTCGTCAGATACGCAGTATTTT.

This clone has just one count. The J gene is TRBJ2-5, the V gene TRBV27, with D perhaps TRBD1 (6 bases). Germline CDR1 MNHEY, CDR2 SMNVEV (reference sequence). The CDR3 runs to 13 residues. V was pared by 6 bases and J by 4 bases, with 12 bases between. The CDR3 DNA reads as TGTGCCAGCAGGAACAGGGCCCCAGAGACCCAGTACTTC. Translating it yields CASRNRAPETQYF.

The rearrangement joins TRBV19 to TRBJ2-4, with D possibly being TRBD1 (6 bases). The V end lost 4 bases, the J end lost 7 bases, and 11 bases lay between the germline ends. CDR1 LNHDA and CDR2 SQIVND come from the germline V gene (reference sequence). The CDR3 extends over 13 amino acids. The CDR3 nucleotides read TGTGCCAGTAGTAACAACAGGGCTAACATTCAGTACTTC. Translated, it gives CASSNNRANIQYF. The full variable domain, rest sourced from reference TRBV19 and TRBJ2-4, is DGGITQSPKYLFRKEGQNVTLSCEQNLNHDAMYWYRQDPGQGLRLIYYSQIVNDFQKGDIAEGYSVSREKKESFPLTVTSAQKNPTAFYLCASSNNRANIQYFGAGTRLSVL.

The CDR3 coding sequence is TGTGCCAGCAGCTTAGGAACCGGGACTAGCGTAGAGACCCAGTACTTC. Translation gives CASSLGTGTSVETQYF. The J gene is TRBJ2-5, the V gene TRBV11-2; 10 nucleotides line up with TRBD2. The germline CDR1 and CDR2 sequences are SGHAT and FQNNGV. CDR3 size: 16 residues. With V trimmed by 1 base and J by 4 bases, 6 bases remained unmatched. The full variable domain, completed using reference TRBV11-2 and TRBJ2-5, is EAGVAQSPRYKIIEKRQSVAFWCNPISGHATLYWYQQILGQGPKLLIQFQNNGVVDDSQLPKDRFSAERLKGVDSTLKIQPAKLEDSAVYLCASSLGTGTSVETQYFGPGTRLLVL.

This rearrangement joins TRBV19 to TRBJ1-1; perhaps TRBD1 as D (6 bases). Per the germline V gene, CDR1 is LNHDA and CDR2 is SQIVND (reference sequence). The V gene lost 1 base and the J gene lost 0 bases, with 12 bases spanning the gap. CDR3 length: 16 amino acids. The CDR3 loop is CASSIGGTNMNTEAFF. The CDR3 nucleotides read TGTGCCAGTAGTATAGGGGGGACAAATATGAACACTGAAGCTTTCTTT.

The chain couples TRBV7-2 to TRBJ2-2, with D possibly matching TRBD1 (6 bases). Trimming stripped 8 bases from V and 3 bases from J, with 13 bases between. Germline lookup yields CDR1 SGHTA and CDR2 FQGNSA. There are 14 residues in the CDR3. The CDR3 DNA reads TGTGCCAGCGCTAAGGGGGAATACACCGGGGAGCTGTTTTTT. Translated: CASAKGEYTGELFF.

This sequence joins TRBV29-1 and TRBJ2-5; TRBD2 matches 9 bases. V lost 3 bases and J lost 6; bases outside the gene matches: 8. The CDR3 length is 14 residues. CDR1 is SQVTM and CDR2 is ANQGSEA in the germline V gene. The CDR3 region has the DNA TGCAGCGTTGAGGGATTAGCGGGAGTCAAGACCCAGTACTTC. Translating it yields CSVEGLAGVKTQYF.